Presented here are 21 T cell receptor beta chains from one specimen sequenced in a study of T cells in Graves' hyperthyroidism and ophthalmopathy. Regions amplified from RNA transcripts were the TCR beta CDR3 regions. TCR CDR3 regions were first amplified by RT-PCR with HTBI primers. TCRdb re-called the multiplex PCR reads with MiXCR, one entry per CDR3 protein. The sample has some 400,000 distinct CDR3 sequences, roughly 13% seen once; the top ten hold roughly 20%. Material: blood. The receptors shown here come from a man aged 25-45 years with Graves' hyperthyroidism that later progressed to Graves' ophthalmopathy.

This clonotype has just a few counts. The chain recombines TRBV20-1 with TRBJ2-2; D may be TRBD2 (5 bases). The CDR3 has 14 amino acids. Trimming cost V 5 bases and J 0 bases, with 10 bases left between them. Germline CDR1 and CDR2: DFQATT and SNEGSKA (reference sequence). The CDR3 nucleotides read TGCAGTGCTCGGGGTTGGGCGAACACCGGGGAGCTGTTTTTT. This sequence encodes CSARGWANTGELFF.

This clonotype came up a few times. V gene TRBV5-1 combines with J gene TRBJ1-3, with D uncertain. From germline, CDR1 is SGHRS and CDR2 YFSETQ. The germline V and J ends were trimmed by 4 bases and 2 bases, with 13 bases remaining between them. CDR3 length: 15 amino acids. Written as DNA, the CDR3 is TGCGCCAGCAGCCCTGATGGGGTGACTGGAAACACCATATATTTT. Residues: CASSPDGVTGNTIYF.

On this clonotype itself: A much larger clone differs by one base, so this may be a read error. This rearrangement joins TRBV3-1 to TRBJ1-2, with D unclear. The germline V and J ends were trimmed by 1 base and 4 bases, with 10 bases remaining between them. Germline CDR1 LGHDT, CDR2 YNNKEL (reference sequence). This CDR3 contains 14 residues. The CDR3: CASSQGRAFYGYTF. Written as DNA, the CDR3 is TGTGCCAGCAGCCAAGGACGGGCCTTCTATGGCTACACCTTC.

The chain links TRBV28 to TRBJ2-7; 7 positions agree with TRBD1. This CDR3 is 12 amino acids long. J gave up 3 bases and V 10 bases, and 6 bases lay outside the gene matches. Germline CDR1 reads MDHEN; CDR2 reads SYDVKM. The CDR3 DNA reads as TGTGCCATCACGGGACAGAACTACGAGCAGTACTTC. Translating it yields CAITGQNYEQYF.

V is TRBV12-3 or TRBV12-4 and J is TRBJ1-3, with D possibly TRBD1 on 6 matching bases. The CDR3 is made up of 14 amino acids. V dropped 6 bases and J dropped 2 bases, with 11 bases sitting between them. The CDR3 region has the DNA TGTGCCAGCAGCGGAGCAGGGGCTGGAAACACCATATATTTT. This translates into CASSGAGAGNTIYF.

CDR3 sequence reads: CASSYYGGDRNEQYF. The CDR3 region has the DNA TGTGCCAGCAGTTACTATGGGGGGGATAGGAACGAGCAGTACTTC. This chain uses TRBV6-5 with TRBJ2-7; 7 nucleotides align to TRBD2. Germline lookup yields CDR1 MNHEY and CDR2 SVGAGI. V gave up 1 base and J gave up 5 bases; unmatched junction bases: 8. The CDR3 length is 15 residues.

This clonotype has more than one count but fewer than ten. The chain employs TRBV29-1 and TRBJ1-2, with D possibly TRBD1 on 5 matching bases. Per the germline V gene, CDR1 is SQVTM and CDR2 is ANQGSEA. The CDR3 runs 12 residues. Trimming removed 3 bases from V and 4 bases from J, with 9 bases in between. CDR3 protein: CSVEKQAYGYTF. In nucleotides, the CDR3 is TGCAGCGTTGAGAAACAGGCCTATGGCTACACCTTC. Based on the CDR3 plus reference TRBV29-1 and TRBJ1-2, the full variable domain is SAVISQKPSRDICQRGTSLTIQCQVDSQVTMMFWYRQQPGQSLTLIATANQGSEATYESGFVIDKFPISRPNLTFSTLTVSNMSPEDSSIYLCSVEKQAYGYTFGSGTRLTVV.

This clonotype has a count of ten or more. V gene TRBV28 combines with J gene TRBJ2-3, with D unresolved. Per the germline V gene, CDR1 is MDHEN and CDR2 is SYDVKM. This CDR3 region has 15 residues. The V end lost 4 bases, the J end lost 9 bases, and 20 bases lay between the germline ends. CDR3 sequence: CASSSPGVAAQTQYF. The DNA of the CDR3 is TGTGCCAGCAGTTCACCGGGCGTCGCGGCACAAACGCAGTATTTT.

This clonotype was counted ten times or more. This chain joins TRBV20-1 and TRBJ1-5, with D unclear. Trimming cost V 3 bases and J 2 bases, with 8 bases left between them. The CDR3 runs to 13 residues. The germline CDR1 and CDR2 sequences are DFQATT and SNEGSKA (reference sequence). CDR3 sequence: CSARWGGNQPQHF. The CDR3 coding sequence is TGCAGTGCTAGGTGGGGAGGCAATCAGCCCCAGCATTTT.

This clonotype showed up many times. CDR3 sequence reads: CASSKSGSSEQYF. The CDR3, as DNA: TGTGCCAGCAGTAAGTCAGGGAGCTCCGAGCAGTACTTC. This chain links TRBV12-3 or TRBV12-4 with TRBJ2-7; tentatively, D is TRBD1 or TRBD2 (5 bases each). The CDR3 runs 13 residues. Trimming left V 5 bases short and J 6 bases short, with 14 bases between.

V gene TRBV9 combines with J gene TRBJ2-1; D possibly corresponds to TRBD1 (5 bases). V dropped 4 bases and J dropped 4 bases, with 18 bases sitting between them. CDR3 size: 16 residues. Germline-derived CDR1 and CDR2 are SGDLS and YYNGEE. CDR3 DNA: TGTGCCAGCAGCCCCCAGTGGGGCCCACCTTACAATGAGCAGTTCTTC. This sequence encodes CASSPQWGPPYNEQFF. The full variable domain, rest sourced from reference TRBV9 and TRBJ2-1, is DSGVTQTPKHLITATGQRVTLRCSPRSGDLSVYWYQQSLDQGLQFLIQYYNGEERAKGNILERFSAQQFPDLHSELNLSSLELGDSALYFCASSPQWGPPYNEQFFGPGTRLTVL.

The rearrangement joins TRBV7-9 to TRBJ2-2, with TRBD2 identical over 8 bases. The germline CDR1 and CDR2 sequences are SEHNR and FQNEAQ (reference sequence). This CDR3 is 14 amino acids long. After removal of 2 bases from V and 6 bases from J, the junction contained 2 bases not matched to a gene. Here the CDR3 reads CASSLIAGSGELFF. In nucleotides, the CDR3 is TGTGCCAGCAGCTTAATAGCGGGGTCCGGGGAGCTGTTTTTT.

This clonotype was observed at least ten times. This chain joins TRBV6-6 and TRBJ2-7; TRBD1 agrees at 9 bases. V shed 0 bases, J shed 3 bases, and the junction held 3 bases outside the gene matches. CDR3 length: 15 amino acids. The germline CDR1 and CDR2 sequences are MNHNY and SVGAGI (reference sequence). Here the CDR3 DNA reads TGTGCCAGCAGTTACTCGGACAGGGGATTCTACGAGCAGTACTTC. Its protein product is CASSYSDRGFYEQYF.

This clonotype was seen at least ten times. CDR3 nucleotide sequence: TGTGCCTGGAGTGCGGGACAGGGGGTAACTGGCTACACCTTC. Amino acids: CAWSAGQGVTGYTF. V is TRBV30 and J is TRBJ1-2; 11 bases are shared with TRBD1. The CDR3 contains 14 residues. In germline, CDR1 is GTSNPN, CDR2 SVGIG (reference sequence). With V trimmed by 1 base and J by 7 bases, 5 bases remained unmatched.

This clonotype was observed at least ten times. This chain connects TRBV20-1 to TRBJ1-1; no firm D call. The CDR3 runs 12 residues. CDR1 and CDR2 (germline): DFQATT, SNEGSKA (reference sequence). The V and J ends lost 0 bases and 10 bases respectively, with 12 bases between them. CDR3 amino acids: CSARDFGSVAFF. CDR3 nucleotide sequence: TGCAGTGCTAGAGATTTTGGGTCCGTAGCTTTCTTT.

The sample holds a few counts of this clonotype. CDR3 in amino acids: CASSAWTEYPYEQYF. CDR3 sequence (DNA): TGTGCCAGCAGTGCCTGGACCGAATATCCCTACGAGCAGTACTTC. The V gene is TRBV6-1, the J gene TRBJ2-7, with unresolved D. The CDR3 loop spans 15 amino acids. Germline V gene data show CDR1 as MNHNS and CDR2 as SASEGT. V shed 4 bases and J shed 2 bases, with 15 bases lying between them.

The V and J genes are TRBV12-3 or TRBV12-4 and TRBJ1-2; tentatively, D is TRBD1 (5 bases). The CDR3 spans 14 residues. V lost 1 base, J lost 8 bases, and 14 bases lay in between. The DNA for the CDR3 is TGTGCCAGCAGTTTAGAGGGGACCGGATTAGGCTACACCTTC. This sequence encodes CASSLEGTGLGYTF.

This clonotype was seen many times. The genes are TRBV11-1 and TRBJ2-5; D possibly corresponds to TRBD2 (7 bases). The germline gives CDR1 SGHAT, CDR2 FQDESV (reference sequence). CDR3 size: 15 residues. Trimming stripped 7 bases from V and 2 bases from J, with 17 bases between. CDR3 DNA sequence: TGTGCCAGCACCCCTCGGGGGGCTGGACAAGAGACCCAGTACTTC. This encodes CASTPRGAGQETQYF.

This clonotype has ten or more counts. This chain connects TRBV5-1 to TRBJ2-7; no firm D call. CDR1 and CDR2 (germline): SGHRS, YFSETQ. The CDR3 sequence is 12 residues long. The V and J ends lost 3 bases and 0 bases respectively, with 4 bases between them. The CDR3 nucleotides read TGCGCCAGCAGCTCCACCTCCTACGAGCAGTACTTC. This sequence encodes CASSSTSYEQYF.

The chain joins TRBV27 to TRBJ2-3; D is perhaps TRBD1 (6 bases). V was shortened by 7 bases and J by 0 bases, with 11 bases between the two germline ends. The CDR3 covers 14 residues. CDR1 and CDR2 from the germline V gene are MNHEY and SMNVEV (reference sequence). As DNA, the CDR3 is TGTGCCAGCAACGACAGGTCTAGCACAGATACGCAGTATTTT. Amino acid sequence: CASNDRSSTDTQYF.

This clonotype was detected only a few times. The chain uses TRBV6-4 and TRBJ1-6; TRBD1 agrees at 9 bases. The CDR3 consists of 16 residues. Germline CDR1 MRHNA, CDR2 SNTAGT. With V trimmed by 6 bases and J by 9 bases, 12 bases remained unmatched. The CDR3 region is CASRETIGTGTSPLHF. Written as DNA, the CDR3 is TGTGCCAGCAGAGAGACCATAGGGACAGGGACTTCACCCCTCCACTTT.